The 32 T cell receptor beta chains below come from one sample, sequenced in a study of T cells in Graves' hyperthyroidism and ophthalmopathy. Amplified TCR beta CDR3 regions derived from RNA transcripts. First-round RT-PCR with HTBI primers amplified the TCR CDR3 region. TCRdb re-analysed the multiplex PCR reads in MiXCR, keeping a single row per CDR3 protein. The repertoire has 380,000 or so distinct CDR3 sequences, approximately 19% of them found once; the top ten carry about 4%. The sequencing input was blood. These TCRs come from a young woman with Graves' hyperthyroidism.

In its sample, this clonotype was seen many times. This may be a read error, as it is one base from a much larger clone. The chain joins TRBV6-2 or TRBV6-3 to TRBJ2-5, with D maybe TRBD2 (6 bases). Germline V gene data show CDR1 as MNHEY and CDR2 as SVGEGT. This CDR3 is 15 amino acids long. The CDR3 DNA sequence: TGTGCCAGCACCCGAAGTGTGGCGGGGCAAGAGACCAAGTACTTC. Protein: CASTRSVAGQETKYF.

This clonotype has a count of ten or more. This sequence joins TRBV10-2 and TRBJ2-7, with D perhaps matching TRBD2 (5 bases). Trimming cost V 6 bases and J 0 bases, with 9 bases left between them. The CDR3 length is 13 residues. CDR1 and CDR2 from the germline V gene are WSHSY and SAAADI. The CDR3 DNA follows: TGCGCCAGCAGGTCCGGGATCTCCTACGAGCAGTACTTC. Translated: CASRSGISYEQYF.

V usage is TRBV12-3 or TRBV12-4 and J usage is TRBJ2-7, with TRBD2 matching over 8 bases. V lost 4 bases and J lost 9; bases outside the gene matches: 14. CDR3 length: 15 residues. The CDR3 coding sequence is TGTGCCAGCAGTTACGCTAGCGGGTTCGATCGGGGGCAGTACTTC. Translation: CASSYASGFDRGQYF.

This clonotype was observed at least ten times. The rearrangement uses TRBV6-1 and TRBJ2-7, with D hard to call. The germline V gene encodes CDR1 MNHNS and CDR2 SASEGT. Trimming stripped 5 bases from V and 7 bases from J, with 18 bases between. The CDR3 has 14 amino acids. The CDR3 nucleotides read TGTGCCAGCAGTACCGCATTAAGAGCTCGGGAGCAGTACTTC. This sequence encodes CASSTALRAREQYF.

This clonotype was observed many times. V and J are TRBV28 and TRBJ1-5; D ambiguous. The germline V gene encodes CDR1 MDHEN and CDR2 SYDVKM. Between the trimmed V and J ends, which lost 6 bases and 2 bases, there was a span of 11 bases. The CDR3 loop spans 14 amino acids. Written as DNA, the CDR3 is TGTGCCAGCAGCCCCGGACGACGCAATCAGCCCCAGCATTTT. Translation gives CASSPGRRNQPQHF.

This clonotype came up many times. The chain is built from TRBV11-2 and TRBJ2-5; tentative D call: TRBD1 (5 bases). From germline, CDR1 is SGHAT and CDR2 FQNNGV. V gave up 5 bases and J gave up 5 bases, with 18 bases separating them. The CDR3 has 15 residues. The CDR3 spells CASSGALREEETQYF. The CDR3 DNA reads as TGTGCCAGCAGCGGAGCACTCAGGGAAGAGGAGACCCAGTACTTC.

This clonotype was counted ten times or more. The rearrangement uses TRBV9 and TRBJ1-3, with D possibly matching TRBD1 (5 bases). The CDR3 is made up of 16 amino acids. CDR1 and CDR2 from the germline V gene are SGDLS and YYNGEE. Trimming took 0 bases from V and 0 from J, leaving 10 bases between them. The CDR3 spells CASSVVGTDSGNTIYF. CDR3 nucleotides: TGTGCCAGCAGCGTAGTAGGGACGGACTCTGGAAACACCATATATTTT. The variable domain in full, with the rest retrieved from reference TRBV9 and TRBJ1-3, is DSGVTQTPKHLITATGQRVTLRCSPRSGDLSVYWYQQSLDQGLQFLIQYYNGEERAKGNILERFSAQQFPDLHSELNLSSLELGDSALYFCASSVVGTDSGNTIYFGEGSWLTVV.

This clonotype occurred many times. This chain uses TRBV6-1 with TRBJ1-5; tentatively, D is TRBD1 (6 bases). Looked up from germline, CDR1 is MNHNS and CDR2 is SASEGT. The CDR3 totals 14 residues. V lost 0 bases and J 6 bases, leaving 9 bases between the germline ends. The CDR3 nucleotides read TGTGCCAGCAGTGAAGCTGGGGGGCCTCAGCCCCAGCATTTT. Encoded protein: CASSEAGGPQPQHF.

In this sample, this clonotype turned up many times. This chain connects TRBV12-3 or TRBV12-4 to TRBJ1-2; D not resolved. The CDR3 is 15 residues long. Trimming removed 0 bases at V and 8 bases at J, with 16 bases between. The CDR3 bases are TGTGCCAGCAGTTTAGCCCGCCGACCGACGTGGGGCTACACCTTC. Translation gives CASSLARRPTWGYTF.

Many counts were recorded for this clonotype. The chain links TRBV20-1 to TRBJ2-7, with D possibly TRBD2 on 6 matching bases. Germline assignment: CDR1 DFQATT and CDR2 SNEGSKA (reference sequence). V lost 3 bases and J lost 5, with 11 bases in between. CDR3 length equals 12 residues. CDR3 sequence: CSASRLVNEQYF. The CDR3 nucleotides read TGCAGTGCTAGTCGACTAGTAAACGAGCAGTACTTC.

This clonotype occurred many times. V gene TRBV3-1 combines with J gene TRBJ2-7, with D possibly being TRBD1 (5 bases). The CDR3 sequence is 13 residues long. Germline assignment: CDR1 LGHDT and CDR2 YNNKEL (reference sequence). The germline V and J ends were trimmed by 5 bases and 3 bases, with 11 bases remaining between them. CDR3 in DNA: TGTGCCAGCAGCGGCAGGGAACACTACGAGCAGTACTTC. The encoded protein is CASSGREHYEQYF.

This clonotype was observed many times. CDR3 bases: TGTGCCAGCAGCTTAGACTTGGATGGCTATGGCTACACCTTC. This codes for CASSLDLDGYGYTF. The chain is built from TRBV11-2 and TRBJ1-2; D ambiguous. There are 14 residues in the CDR3. V shed 0 bases and J shed 4 bases, with 9 bases lying between them. In germline, CDR1 is SGHAT, CDR2 FQNNGV. The variable domain in full, with the rest retrieved from reference TRBV11-2 and TRBJ1-2, is EAGVAQSPRYKIIEKRQSVAFWCNPISGHATLYWYQQILGQGPKLLIQFQNNGVVDDSQLPKDRFSAERLKGVDSTLKIQPAKLEDSAVYLCASSLDLDGYGYTFGSGTRLTVV.

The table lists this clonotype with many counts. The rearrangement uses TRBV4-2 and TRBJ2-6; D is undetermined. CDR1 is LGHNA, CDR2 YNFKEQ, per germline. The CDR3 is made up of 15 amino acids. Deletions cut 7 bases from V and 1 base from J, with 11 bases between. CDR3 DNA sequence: TGTGCCAGCACCAATGCTGGGTCTGGGGCCAACGTCCTGACTTTC. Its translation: CASTNAGSGANVLTF.

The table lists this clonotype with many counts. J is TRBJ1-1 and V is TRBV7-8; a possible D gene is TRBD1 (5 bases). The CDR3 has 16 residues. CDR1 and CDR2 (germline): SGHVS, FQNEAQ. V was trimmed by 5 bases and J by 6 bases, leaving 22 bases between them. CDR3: CASSPTNGAGEAEAFF. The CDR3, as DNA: TGTGCCAGCAGCCCTACCAACGGGGCCGGCGAAGCTGAAGCTTTCTTT.

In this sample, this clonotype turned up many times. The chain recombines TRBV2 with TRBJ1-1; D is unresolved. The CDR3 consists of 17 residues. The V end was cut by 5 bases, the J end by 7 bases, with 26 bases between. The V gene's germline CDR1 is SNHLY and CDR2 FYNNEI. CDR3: CASSPPRVTQGRDEAFF. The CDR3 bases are TGTGCCAGCAGTCCTCCCCGGGTGACGCAAGGGAGGGATGAAGCTTTCTTT.

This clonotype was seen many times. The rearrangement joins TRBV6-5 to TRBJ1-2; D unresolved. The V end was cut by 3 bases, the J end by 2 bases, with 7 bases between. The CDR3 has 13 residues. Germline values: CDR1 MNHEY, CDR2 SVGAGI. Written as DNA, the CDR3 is TGTGCCAGCAGTTATACAGAGAACTATGGCTACACCTTC. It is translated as CASSYTENYGYTF.

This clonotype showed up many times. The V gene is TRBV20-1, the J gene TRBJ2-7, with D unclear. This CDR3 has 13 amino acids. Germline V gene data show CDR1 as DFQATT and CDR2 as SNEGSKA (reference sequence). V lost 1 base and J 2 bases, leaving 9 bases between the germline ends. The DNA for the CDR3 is TGCAGTGCTAGAGTTCCTAGGGCCTACGAGCAGTACTTC. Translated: CSARVPRAYEQYF.

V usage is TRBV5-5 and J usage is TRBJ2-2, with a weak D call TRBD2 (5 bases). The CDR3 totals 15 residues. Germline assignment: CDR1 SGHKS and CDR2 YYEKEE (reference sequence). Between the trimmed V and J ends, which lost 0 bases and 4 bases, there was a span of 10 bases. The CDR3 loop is CASSLVHAGTGELFF. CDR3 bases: TGTGCCAGCAGCTTGGTGCACGCGGGCACCGGGGAGCTGTTTTTT.

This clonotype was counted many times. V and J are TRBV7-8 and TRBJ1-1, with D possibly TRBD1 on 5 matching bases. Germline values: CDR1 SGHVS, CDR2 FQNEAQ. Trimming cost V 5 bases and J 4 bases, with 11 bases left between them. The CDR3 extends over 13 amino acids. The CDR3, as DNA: TGTGCCAGCAGCGAGCGGGGGAGCACTGAAGCTTTCTTT. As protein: CASSERGSTEAFF.

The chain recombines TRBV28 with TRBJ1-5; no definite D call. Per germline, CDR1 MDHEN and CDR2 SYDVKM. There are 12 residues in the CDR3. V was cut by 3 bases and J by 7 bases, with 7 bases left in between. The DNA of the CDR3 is TGTGCCAGCAGTTTTATGAGGCAGCCCCAGCATTTT. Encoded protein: CASSFMRQPQHF.

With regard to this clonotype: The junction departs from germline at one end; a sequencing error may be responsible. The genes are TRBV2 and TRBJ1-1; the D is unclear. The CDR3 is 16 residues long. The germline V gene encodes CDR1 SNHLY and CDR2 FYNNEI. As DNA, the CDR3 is TGTGTCAGCAGTGAAGCTCTGACCTCCTCGGGCACTGAAGCTTTCTTT. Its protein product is CVSSEALTSSGTEAFF.

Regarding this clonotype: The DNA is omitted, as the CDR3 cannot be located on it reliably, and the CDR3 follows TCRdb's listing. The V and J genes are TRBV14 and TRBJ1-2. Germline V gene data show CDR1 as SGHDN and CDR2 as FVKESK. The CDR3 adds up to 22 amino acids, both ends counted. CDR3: CASSPGGGWSYEQYFGPGGYTF.

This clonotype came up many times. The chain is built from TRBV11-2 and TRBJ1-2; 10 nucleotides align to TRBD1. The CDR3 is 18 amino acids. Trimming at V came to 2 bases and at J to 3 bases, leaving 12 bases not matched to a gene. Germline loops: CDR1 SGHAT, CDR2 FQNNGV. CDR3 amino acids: CASSLLPDRGRRDYGYTF. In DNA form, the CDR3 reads TGTGCCAGCAGCTTACTCCCAGACAGGGGGCGCAGAGACTATGGCTACACCTTC. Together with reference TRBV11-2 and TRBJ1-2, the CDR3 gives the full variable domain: EAGVAQSPRYKIIEKRQSVAFWCNPISGHATLYWYQQILGQGPKLLIQFQNNGVVDDSQLPKDRFSAERLKGVDSTLKIQPAKLEDSAVYLCASSLLPDRGRRDYGYTFGSGTRLTVV.

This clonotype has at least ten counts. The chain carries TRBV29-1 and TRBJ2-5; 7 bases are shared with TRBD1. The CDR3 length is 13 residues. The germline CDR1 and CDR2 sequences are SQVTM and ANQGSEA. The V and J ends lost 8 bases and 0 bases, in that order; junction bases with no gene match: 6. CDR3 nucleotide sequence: TGCAGCCTGACGGACAGGCACCAAGAGACCCAGTACTTC. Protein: CSLTDRHQETQYF.

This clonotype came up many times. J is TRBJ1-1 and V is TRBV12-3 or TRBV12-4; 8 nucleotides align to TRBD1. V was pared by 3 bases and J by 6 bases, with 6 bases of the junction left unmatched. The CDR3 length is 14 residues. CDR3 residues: CASSFSGGDAEAFF. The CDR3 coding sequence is TGTGCCAGCAGTTTTTCAGGGGGCGACGCTGAAGCTTTCTTT.

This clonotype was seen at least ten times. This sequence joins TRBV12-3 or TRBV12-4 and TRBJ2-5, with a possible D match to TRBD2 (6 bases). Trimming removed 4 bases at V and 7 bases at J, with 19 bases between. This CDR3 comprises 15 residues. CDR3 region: CASSSSGLSEGTQYF. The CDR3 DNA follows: TGTGCCAGCAGTTCTTCTGGACTGTCGGAGGGGACCCAGTACTTC.

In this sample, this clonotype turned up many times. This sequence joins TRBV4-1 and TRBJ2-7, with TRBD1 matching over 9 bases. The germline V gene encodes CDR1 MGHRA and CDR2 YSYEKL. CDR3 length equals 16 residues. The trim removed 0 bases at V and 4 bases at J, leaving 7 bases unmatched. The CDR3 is CASSQEKGDRVYEQYF. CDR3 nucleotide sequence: TGCGCCAGCAGCCAAGAGAAGGGGGACAGGGTGTACGAGCAGTACTTC.

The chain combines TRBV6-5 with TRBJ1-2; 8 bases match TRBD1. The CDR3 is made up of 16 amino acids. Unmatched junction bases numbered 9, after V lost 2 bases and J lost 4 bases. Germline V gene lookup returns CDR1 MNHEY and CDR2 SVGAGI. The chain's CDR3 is CASSYVRGPNSYGYTF. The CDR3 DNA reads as TGTGCCAGCAGTTACGTCAGGGGGCCCAATAGCTATGGCTACACCTTC.

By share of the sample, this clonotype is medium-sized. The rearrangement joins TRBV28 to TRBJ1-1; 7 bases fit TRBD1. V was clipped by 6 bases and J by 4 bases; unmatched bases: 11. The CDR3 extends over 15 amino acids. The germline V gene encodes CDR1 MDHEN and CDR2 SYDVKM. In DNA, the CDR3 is TGTGCCAGCAGCTACAGGGGCCAGGGGGGCACTGAAGCTTTCTTT. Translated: CASSYRGQGGTEAFF.

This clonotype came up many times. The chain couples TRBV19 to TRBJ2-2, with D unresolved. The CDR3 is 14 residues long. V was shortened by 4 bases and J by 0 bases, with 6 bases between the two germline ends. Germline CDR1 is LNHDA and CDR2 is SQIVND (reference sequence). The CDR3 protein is CASSKITNTGELFF. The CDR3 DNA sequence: TGTGCCAGTAGTAAGATAACGAACACCGGGGAGCTGTTTTTT.

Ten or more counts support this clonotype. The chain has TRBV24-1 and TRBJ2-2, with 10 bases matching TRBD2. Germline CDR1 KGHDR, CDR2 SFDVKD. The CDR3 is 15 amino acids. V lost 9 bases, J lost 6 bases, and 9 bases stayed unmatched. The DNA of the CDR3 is TGTGCCACCTCGGAGCGGGGGGGCCACGCCGGGGAGCTGTTTTTT. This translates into CATSERGGHAGELFF.

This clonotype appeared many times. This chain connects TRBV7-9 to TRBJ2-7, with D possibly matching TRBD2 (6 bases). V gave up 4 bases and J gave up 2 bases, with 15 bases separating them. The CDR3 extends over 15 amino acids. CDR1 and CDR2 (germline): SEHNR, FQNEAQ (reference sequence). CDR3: CASSWGVRRPYEQYF. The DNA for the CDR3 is TGTGCCAGCAGCTGGGGGGTGAGGCGACCCTACGAGCAGTACTTC.